These 17 T cell receptor beta chains came from one sample sequenced in a study of T cell responses to AZD1222 COVID-19 vaccine. Clones were read by immunoSEQ multiplex PCR, and TCRdb kept only the in-frame ones, dropping some. The sample shows roughly 98,000 clones, roughly 90% of them seen only once. This material consisted of peripheral blood, taken 28 days after the second AZD1222 dose. These receptors all stem from an adult who received the AZD1222 COVID-19 vaccine.

This clone was recorded a few times. The CDR3: CASSQDLETQYF. The CDR3 region has the DNA TGCGCCAGCAGCCAAGATTTGGAGACCCAGTACTTC. V is TRBV4-1 and J is TRBJ2-5; D uncertain. The CDR3 is made up of 12 amino acids. Trimming took 0 bases from V and 5 from J, leaving 4 bases between them. In germline, CDR1 is MGHRA, CDR2 YSYEKL.

The chain carries TRBV11-2 and TRBJ2-1; D ambiguous. The CDR3 extends over 14 amino acids. Trimming stripped 4 bases from V and 7 bases from J, with 14 bases between. The V gene's germline CDR1 is SGHAT and CDR2 FQNNGV. The CDR3 sequence: CASSSRFDGNEQFF. CDR3 coding DNA: TGTGCCAGCAGCTCCCGATTTGATGGGAATGAGCAGTTCTTC.

In the case of this clone: Compared with germline, one end of the junction differs, possibly owing to a read error. The chain is built from TRBV5-1 and TRBJ1-4; maybe TRBD1 (6 bases). The CDR3 loop spans 14 amino acids. Germline V gene sequence: CDR1 SGHRS, CDR2 YFSETQ. CDR3 region: CASSLSDSNEKLFF. The CDR3 DNA is TGCGCCAGCAGCTTATCGGACAGTAATGAGAAACTGTTTTTT.

The J gene is TRBJ2-2, the V gene TRBV9; 12 nucleotides align to TRBD2. CDR3 length: 18 amino acids. Germline CDR1 and CDR2: SGDLS and YYNGEE. The trim removed 0 bases at V and 3 bases at J, leaving 6 bases unmatched. CDR3 protein: CASSVVASGRVDTGELFF. For the CDR3, the DNA is TGTGCCAGCAGCGTAGTGGCTAGCGGGAGGGTGGACACCGGGGAGCTGTTTTTT.

The count of this clone is one. The rearrangement joins TRBV19 to TRBJ2-1; TRBD2 aligns across 9 bases. The germline V gene has CDR1 LNHDA and CDR2 SQIVND (reference sequence). Trimming cost V 5 bases and J 6 bases; bases outside gene matches: 5. The CDR3 runs to 14 residues. DNA of the CDR3: TGTGCCAGTAGTCTAGCGGGACTTCCCAATGAGCAGTTCTTC. Encoded protein: CASSLAGLPNEQFF.

The J gene is TRBJ2-7, the V gene TRBV5-6; 8 positions match TRBD1. In germline, CDR1 is SGHDT, CDR2 YYEEEE. After removal of 4 bases from V and 5 bases from J, the junction contained 8 bases not matched to a gene. The CDR3 runs to 14 residues. The CDR3 is CASSPTDRADEQYF. The CDR3 nucleotides are TGTGCCAGCAGCCCAACGGACAGGGCTGACGAGCAGTACTTC.

This rearrangement joins TRBV18 to TRBJ2-3; TRBD2 is a possible D gene (6 bases). This CDR3 is 13 amino acids long. The V gene lost 6 bases and the J gene lost 4 bases, with 11 bases spanning the gap. Germline assignment: CDR1 KGHSH and CDR2 LQKENI. CDR3 sequence (DNA): TGTGCCAGCTCGCCGGGGGAATCAGATACGCAGTATTTT. It encodes CASSPGESDTQYF. The full variable domain, with the rest looked up from reference TRBV18 and TRBJ2-3, is NAGVMQNPRHLVRRRGQEARLRCSPMKGHSHVYWYRQLPEEGLKFMVYLQKENIIDESGMPKERFSAEFPKEGPSILRIQQVVRGDSAAYFCASSPGESDTQYFGPGTRLTVL.

The chain recombines TRBV7-9 with TRBJ1-5, with D possibly matching TRBD1 (5 bases). Germline CDR1 SEHNR, CDR2 FQNEAQ (reference sequence). CDR3 length: 16 amino acids. V gave up 0 bases and J gave up 0 bases, with 9 bases separating them. CDR3: CASSLAGPVSNQPQHF. The CDR3 nucleotides read TGTGCCAGCAGCTTAGCGGGACCCGTTAGCAATCAGCCCCAGCATTTT.

The chain has TRBV28 and TRBJ1-5, with a possible D match to TRBD1 (5 bases). CDR3 length: 14 residues. Per germline, CDR1 MDHEN and CDR2 SYDVKM. Trimming removed 6 bases at V and 0 bases at J, with 9 bases between. The CDR3 reads CASSGTASNQPQHF. The DNA for the CDR3 is TGTGCCAGCAGCGGGACGGCTAGCAATCAGCCCCAGCATTTT.

The rearrangement uses TRBV10-3 and TRBJ1-5; no clear D. The V end lost 3 bases, the J end lost 1 base, and 7 bases lay between the germline ends. The CDR3 runs to 14 residues. Germline CDR1 is ENHRY and CDR2 is SYGVKD. The CDR3 spells CAISDGVSNQPQHF. The CDR3, as DNA: TGTGCCATCAGTGATGGGGTAAGCAATCAGCCCCAGCATTTT.

The chain carries TRBV5-1 and TRBJ1-6, with a weak D call TRBD1 (5 bases). Germline assignment: CDR1 SGHRS and CDR2 YFSETQ. V was shortened by 1 base and J by 10 bases, with 12 bases between the two germline ends. The CDR3 runs 14 residues. CDR3 bases: TGCGCCAGCAGCTTGCTGGGGGTAGAGTCACCCCTCCACTTT. Translation: CASSLLGVESPLHF.

V and J are TRBV18 and TRBJ2-3, with 11 bases aligning to TRBD2. The CDR3 totals 17 residues. J gave up 1 base and V 0 bases, and 3 bases lay outside the gene matches. Germline loops: CDR1 KGHSH, CDR2 LQKENI. The CDR3 coding sequence is TGTGCCAGCTCACCACCGGGACTAGCGGCCCGCACAGATACGCAGTATTTT. Translated, it gives CASSPPGLAARTDTQYF.

The chain is built from TRBV27 and TRBJ1-2; no clear D gene. In germline, CDR1 is MNHEY, CDR2 SMNVEV (reference sequence). The CDR3 is made up of 14 amino acids. V lost 2 bases, J lost 3 bases, and 10 bases lay in between. The CDR3 loop is CASSLLAGDYGYTF. The CDR3 DNA follows: TGTGCCAGCAGTTTACTTGCCGGGGACTATGGCTACACCTTC.

The J gene is TRBJ1-2, the V gene TRBV19; 11 bases match TRBD1. This CDR3 is built from 17 residues. V was pared by 2 bases and J by 3 bases, with 8 bases of the junction left unmatched. Germline V gene lookup returns CDR1 LNHDA and CDR2 SQIVND (reference sequence). CDR3 sequence reads: CASSIPRDRGDYYGYTF. As DNA, the CDR3 is TGTGCCAGTAGTATACCCCGGGACAGGGGGGATTACTATGGCTACACCTTC.

In DNA form, the CDR3 reads TGTGCCAGCAGCCAAGTGGGAGCAGCTGAAGCTTTCTTT. Its protein product is CASSQVGAAEAFF. V usage is TRBV3-1 (or the pseudogene TRBV3-2) and J usage is TRBJ1-1; D call uncertain. Germline loops: CDR1 LGHDT, CDR2 YNNKEL (reference sequence). The CDR3 extends over 13 amino acids. Trimming took off 1 base at V and 6 bases at J, with 9 bases between the two ends.

The chain joins TRBV30 to TRBJ2-7; 7 bases fit TRBD1. V lost 3 bases and J lost 6; bases outside the gene matches: 5. The CDR3 covers 12 residues. Germline V CDR1 and CDR2: GTSNPN, SVGIG (reference sequence). The CDR3 DNA follows: TGTGCCTGGAGCCAGACAGGGCCCGAGCAGTACTTC. Translation gives CAWSQTGPEQYF.

The chain links TRBV14 to TRBJ1-1, with D possibly being TRBD1 (6 bases). This CDR3 spans 13 amino acids. V gave up 1 base and J gave up 6 bases, with 9 bases separating them. Per germline, CDR1 SGHDN and CDR2 FVKESK. Here the CDR3 DNA reads TGTGCCAGCAGCCAAGGCAGACAGGCTGAAGCTTTCTTT. It translates to CASSQGRQAEAFF.